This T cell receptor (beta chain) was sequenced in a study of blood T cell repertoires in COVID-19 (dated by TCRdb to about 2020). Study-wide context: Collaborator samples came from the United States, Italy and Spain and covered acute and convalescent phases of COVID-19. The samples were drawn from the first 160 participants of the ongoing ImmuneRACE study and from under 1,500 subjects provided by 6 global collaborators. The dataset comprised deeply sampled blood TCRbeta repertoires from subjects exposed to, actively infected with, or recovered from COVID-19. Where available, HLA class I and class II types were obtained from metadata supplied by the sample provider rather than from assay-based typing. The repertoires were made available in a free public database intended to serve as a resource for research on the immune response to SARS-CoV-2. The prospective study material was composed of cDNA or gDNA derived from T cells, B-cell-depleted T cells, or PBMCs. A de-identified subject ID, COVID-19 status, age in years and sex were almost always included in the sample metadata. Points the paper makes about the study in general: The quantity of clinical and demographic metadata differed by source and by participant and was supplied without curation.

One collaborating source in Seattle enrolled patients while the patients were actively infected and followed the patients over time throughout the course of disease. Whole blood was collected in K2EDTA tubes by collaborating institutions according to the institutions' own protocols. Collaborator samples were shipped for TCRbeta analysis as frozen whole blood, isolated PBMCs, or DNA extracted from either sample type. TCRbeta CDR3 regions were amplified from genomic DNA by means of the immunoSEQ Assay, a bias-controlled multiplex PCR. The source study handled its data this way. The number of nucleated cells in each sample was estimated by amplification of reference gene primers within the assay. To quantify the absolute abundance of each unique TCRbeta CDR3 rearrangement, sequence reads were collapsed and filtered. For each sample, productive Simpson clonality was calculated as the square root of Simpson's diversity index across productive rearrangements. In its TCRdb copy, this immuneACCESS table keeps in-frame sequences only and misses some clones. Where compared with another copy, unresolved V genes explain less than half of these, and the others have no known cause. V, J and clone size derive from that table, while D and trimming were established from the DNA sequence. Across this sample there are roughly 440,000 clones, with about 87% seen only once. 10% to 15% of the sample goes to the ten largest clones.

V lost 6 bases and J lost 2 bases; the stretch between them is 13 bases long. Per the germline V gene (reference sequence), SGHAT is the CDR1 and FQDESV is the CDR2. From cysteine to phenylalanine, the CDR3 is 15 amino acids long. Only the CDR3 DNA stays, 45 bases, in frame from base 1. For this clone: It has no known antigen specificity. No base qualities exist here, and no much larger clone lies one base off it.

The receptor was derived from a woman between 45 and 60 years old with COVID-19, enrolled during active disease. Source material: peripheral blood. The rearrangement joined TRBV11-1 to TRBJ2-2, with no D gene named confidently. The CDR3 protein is CASRWSEANTGELFF. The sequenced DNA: TGTGCCAGCAGATGGAGCGAAGCAAACACCGGGGAGCTGTTTTTT.